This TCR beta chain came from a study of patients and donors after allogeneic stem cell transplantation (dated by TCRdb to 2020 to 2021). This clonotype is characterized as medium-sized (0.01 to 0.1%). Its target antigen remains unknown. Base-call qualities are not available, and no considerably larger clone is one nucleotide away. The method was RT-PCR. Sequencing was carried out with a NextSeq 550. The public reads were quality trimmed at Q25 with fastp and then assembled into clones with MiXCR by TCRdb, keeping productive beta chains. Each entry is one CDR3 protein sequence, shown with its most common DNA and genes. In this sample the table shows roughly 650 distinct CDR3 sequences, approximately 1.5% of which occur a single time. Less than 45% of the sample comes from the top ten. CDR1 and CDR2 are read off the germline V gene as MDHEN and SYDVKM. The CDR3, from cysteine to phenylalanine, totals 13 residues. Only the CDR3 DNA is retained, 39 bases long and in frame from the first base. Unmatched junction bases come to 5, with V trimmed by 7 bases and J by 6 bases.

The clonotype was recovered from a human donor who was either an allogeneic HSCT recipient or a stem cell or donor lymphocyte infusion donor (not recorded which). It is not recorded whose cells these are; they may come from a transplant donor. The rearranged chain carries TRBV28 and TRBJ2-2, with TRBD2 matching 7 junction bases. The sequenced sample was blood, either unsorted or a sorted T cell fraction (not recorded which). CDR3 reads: CASKTSPAGELFF. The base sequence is TGTGCCAGCAAGACTAGCCCAGCCGGGGAGCTGTTTTTT.